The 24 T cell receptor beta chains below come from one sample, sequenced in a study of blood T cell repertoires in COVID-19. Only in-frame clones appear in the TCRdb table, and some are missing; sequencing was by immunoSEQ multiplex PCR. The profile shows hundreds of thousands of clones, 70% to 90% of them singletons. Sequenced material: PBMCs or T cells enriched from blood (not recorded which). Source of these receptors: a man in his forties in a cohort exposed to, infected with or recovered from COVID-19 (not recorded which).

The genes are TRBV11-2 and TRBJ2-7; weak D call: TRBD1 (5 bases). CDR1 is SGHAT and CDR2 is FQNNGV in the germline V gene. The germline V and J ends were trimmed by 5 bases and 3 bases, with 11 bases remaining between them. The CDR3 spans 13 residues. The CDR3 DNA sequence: TGTGCCAGCAGCGACGGCCAGGGCTACGAGCAGTACTTC. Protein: CASSDGQGYEQYF.

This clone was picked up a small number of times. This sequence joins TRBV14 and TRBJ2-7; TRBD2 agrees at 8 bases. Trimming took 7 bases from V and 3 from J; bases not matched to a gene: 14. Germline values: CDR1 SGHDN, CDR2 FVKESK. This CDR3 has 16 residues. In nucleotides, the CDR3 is TGTGCCAGCAACTCCCCGCCGGGACTAGACCTCTACGAGCAGTACTTC. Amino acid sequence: CASNSPPGLDLYEQYF.

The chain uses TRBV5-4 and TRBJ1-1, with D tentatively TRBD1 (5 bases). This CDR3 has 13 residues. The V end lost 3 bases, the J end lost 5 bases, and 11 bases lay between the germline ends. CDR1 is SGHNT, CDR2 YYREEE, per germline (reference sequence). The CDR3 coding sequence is TGTGCCAGCAGCTCTCGGGGGGGGACTGAAGCTTTCTTT. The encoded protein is CASSSRGGTEAFF. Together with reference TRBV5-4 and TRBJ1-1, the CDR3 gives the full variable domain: ETGVTQSPTHLIKTRGQQVTLRCSSQSGHNTVSWYQQALGQGPQFIFQYYREEENGRGNFPPRFSGLQFPNYSSELNVNALELDDSALYLCASSSRGGTEAFFGQGTRLTVV.

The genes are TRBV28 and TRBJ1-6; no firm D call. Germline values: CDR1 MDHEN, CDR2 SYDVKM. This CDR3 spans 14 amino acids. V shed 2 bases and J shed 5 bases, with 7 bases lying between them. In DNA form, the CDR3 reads TGTGCCAGCAGTTTAGGGCAGAATAATTCACCCCTCCACTTT. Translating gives CASSLGQNNSPLHF.

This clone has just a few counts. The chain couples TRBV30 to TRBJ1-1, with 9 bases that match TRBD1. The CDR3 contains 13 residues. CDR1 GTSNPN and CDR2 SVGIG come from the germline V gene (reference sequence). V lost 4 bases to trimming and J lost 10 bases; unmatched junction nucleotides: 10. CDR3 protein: CAWTPGQGSRAFF. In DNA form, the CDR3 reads TGTGCCTGGACCCCGGGACAGGGTTCGCGAGCTTTCTTT.

CDR3 sequence reads: CASSQIGLNQETQYF. Here the CDR3 DNA reads TGTGCCAGCAGCCAAATTGGGCTGAACCAAGAGACCCAGTACTTC. V gene TRBV4-2 combines with J gene TRBJ2-5; D uncertain. This CDR3 has 15 amino acids. V gave up 2 bases and J gave up 0 bases, with 10 bases separating them. Germline V gene lookup returns CDR1 LGHNA and CDR2 YNFKEQ.

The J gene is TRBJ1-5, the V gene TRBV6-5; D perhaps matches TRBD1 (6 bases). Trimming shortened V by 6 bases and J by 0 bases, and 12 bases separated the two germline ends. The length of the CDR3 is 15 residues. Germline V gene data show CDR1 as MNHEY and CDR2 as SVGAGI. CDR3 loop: CASSKQGYSNQPQHF. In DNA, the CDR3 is TGTGCCAGCAGCAAACAGGGATATAGCAATCAGCCCCAGCATTTT.

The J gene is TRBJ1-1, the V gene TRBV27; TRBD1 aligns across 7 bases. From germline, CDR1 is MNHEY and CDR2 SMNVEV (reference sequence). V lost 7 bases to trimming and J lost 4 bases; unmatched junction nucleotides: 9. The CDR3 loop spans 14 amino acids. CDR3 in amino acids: CASKDRVGVTEAFF. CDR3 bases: TGTGCCAGCAAAGACAGGGTGGGAGTCACTGAAGCTTTCTTT.

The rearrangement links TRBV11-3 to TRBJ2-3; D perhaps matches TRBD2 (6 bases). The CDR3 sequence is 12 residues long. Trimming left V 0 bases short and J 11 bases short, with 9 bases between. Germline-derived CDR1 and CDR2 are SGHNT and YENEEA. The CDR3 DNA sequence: TGTGCCAGCAGCTTAGAAGGGACTCGGCAGTATTTT. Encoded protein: CASSLEGTRQYF.

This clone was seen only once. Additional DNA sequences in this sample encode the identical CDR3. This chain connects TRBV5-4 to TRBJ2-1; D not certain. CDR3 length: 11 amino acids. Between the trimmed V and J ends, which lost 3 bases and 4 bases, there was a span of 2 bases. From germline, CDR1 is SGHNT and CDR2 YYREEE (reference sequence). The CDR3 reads CASSSYNEQFF. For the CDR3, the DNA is TGTGCCAGCAGCTCTTACAATGAGCAGTTCTTC.

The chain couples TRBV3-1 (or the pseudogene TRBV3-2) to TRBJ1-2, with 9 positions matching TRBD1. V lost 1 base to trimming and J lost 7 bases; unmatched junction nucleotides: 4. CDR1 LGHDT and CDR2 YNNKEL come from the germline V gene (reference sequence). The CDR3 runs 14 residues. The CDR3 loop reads CASSQVGQGFGYTF. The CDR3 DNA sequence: TGTGCCAGCAGCCAAGTGGGACAGGGTTTTGGCTACACCTTC.

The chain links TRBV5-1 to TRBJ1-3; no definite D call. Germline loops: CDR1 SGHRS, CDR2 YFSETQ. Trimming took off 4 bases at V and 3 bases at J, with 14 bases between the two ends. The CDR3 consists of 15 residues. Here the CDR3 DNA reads TGCGCCAGCAGCCTCGACGCGGCCGGTGGAAACACCATATATTTT. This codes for CASSLDAAGGNTIYF.

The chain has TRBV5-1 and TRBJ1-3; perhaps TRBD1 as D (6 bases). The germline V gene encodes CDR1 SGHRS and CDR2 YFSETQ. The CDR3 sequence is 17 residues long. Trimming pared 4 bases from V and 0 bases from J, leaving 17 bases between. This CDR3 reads CASSGTGRLSSGNTIYF. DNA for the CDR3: TGCGCCAGCAGCGGAACAGGGCGACTCTCCTCTGGAAACACCATATATTTT.

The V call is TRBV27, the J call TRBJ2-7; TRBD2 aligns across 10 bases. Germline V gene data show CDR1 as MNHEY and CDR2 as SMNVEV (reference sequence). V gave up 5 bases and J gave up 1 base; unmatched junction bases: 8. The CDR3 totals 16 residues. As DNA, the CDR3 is TGTGCCAGCAGTCCCTATCTAGCGGGAGTGTCCTACGAGCAGTACTTC. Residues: CASSPYLAGVSYEQYF.

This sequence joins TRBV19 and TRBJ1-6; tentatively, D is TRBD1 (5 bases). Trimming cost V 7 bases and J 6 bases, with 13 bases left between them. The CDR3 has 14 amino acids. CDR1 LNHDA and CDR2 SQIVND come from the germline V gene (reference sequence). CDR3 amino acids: CASNPGVGNSPLHF. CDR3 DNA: TGTGCCAGTAACCCGGGGGTCGGTAATTCACCCCTCCACTTT.

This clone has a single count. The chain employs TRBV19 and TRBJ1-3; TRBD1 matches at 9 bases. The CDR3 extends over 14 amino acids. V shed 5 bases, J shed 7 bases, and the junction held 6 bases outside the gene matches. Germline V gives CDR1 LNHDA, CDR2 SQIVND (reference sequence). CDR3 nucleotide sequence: TGTGCCAGTAGTCCTCCCGGGACAGGGAACACCATATATTTT. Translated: CASSPPGTGNTIYF.

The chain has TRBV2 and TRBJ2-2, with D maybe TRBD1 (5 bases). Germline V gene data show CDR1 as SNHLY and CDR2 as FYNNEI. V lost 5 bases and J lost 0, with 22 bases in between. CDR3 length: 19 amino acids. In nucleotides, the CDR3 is TGTGCCAGCAGTCTAAAGAAAACGCAGGGAAGGGCGAACACCGGGGAGCTGTTTTTT. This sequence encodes CASSLKKTQGRANTGELFF.

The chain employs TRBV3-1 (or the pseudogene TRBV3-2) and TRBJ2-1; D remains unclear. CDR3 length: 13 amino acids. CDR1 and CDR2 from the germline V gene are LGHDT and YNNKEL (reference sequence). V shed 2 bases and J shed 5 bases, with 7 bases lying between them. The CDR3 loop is CASSQKSNNEQFF. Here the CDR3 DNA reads TGTGCCAGCAGCCAAAAATCAAACAATGAGCAGTTCTTC.

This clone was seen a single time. CDR3 coding DNA: TGTGCCAGCAGCCCCAATCAGGGGGCTTGGGGCGAGCAGTACTTC. It specifies CASSPNQGAWGEQYF. The chain employs TRBV7-2 and TRBJ2-7, with 8 bases lining up with TRBD1. Trimming took 5 bases from V and 6 from J; bases not matched to a gene: 12. Germline CDR1 SGHTA, CDR2 FQGNSA. The length of the CDR3 is 15 residues. The variable domain in full, with the rest retrieved from reference TRBV7-2 and TRBJ2-7, is GAGVSQSPSNKVTEKGKDVELRCDPISGHTALYWYRQSLGQGLEFLIYFQGNSAPDKSGLPSDRFSAERTGGSVSTLTIQRTQQEDSAVYLCASSPNQGAWGEQYFGPGTRLTVT.

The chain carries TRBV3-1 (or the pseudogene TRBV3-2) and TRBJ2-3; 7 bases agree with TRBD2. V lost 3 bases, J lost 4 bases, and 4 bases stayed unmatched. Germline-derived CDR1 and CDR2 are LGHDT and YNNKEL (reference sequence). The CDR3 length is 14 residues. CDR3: CASSHASGPDTQYF. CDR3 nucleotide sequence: TGTGCCAGCAGCCATGCTAGCGGCCCAGATACGCAGTATTTT.

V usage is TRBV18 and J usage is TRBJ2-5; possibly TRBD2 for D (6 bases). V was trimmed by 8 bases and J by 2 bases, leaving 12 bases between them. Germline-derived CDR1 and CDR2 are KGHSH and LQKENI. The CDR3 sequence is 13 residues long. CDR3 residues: CASVRERQETQYF. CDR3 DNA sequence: TGTGCCAGCGTACGGGAGAGGCAAGAGACCCAGTACTTC. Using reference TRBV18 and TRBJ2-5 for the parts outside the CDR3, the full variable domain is NAGVMQNPRHLVRRRGQEARLRCSPMKGHSHVYWYRQLPEEGLKFMVYLQKENIIDESGMPKERFSAEFPKEGPSILRIQQVVRGDSAAYFCASVRERQETQYFGPGTRLLVL.

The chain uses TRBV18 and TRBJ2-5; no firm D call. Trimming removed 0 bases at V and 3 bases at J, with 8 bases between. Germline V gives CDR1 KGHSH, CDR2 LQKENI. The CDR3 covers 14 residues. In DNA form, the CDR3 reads TGTGCCAGCTCACCACCGACGACAAAAGAGACCCAGTACTTC. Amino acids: CASSPPTTKETQYF.

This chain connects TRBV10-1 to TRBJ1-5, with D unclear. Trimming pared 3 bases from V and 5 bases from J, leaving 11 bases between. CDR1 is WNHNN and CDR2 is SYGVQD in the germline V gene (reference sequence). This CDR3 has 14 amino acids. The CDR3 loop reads CASSDGGLDQPQHF. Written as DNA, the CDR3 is TGCGCCAGCAGTGACGGTGGGCTTGATCAGCCCCAGCATTTT.

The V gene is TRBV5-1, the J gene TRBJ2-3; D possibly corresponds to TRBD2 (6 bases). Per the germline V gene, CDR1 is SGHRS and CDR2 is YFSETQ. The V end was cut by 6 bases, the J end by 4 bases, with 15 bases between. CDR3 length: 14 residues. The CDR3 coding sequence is TGCGCCAGCACTAGCGCCCTTACGGCAGATACGCAGTATTTT. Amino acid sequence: CASTSALTADTQYF.